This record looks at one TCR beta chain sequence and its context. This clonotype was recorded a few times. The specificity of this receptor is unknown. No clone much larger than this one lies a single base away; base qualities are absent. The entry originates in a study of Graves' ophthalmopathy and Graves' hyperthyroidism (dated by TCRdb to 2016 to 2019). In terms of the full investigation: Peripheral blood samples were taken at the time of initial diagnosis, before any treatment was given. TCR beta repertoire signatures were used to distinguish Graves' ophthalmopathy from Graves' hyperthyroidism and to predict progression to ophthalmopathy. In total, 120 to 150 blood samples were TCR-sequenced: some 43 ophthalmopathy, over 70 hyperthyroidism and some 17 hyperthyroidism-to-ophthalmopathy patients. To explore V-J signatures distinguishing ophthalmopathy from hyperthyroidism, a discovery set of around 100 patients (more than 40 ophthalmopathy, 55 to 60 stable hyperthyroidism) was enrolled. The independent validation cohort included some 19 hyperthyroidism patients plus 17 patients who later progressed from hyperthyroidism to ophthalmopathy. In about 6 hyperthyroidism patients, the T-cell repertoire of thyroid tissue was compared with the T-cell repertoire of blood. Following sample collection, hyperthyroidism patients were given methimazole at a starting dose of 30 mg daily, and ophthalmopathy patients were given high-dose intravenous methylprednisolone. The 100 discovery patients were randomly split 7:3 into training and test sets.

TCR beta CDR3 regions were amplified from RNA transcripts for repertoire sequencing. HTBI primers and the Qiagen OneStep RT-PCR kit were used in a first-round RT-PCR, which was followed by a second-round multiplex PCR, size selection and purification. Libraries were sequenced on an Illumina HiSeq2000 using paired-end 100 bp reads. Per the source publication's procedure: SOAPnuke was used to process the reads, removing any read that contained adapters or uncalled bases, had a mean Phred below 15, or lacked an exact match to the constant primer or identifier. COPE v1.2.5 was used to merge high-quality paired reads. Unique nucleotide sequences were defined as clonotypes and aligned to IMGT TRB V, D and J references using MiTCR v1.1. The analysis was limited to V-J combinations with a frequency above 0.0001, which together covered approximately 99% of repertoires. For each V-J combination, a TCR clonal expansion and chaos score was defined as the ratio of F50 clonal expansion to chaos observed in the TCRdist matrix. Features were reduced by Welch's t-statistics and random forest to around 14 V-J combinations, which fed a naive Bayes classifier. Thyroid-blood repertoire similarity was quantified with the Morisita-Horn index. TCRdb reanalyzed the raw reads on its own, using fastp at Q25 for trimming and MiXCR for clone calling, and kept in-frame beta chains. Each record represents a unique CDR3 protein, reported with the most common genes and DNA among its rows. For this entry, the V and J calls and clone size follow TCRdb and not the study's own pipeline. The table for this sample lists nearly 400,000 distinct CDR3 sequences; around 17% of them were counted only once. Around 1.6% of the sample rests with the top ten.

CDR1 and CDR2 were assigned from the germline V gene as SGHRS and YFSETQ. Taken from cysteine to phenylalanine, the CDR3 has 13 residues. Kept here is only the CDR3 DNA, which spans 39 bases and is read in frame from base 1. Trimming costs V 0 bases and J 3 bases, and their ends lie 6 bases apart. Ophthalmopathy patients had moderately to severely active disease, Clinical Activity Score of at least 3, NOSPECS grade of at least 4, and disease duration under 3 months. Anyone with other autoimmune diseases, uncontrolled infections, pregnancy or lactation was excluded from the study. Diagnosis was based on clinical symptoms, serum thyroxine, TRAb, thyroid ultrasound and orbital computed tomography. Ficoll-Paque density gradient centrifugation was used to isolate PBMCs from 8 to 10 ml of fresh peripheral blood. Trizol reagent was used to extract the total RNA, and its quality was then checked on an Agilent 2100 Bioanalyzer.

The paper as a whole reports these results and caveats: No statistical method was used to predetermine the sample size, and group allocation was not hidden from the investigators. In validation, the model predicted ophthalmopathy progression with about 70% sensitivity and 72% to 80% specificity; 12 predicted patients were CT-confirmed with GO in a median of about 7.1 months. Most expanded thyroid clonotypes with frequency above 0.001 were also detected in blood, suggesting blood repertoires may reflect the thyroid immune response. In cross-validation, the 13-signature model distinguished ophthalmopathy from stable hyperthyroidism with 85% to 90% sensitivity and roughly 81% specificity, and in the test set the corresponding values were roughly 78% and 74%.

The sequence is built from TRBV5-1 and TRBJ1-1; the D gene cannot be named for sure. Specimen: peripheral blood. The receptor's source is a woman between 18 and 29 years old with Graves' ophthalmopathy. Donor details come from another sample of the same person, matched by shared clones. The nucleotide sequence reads TGCGCCAGCAGCTTGGACGGACACACTGAAGCTTTCTTT. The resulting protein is CASSLDGHTEAFF.